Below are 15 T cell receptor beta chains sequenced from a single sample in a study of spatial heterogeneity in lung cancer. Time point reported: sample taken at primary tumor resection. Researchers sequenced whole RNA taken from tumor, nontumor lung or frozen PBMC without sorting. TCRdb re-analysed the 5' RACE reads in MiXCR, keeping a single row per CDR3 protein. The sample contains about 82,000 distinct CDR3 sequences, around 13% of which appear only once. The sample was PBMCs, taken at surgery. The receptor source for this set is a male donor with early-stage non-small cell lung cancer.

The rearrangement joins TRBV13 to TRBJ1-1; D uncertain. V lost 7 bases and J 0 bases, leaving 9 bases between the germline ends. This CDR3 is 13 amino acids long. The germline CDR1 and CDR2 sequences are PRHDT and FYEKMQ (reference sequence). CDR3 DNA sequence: TGTGCCAGCAAGGAGGCCCTGAACACTGAAGCTTTCTTT. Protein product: CASKEALNTEAFF.

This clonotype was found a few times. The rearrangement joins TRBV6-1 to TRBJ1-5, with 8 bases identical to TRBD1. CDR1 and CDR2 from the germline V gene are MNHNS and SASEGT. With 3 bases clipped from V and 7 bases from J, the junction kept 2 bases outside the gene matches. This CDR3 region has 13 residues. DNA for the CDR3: TGTGCCAGCAGTGAGACAGGGGACCAGCCCCAGCATTTT. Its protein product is CASSETGDQPQHF.

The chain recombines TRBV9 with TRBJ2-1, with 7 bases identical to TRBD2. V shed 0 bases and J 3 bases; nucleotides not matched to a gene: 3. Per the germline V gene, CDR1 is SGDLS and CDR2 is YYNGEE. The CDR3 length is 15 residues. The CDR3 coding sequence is TGTGCCAGCAGCGTAGGGGACTACCTCTACAATGAGCAGTTCTTC. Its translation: CASSVGDYLYNEQFF.

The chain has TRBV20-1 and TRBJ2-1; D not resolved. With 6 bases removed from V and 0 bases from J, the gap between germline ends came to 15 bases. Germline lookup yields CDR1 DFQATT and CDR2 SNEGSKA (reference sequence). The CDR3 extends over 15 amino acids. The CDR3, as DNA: TGCAGTGCCCCGACTCATTTGAGCTCCTACAATGAGCAGTTCTTC. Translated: CSAPTHLSSYNEQFF.

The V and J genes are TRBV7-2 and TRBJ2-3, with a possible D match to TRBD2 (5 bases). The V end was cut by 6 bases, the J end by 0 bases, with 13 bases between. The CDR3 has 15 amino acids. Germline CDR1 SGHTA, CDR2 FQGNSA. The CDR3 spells CASRDFLSSTDTQYF. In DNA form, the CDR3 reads TGTGCCAGCAGGGACTTCCTAAGTAGCACAGATACGCAGTATTTT.

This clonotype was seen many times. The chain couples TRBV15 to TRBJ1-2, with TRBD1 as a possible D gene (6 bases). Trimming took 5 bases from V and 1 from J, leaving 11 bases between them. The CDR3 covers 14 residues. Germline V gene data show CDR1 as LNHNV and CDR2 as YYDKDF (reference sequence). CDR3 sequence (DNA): TGTGCCACCAGCGGCGGACAGTTTAACTATGGCTACACCTTC. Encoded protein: CATSGGQFNYGYTF.

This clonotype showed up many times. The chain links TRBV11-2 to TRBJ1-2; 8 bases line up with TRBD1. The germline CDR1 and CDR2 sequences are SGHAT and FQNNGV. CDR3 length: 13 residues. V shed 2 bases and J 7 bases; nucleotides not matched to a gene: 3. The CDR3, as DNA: TGTGCCAGCAGCTTACAGGACAGGGCTGGCTACACCTTC. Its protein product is CASSLQDRAGYTF.

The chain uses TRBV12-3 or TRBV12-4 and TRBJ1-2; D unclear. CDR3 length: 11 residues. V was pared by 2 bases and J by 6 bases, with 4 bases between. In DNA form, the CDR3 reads TGTGCCAGCAGTTTAATGCATGGCTACACCTTC. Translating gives CASSLMHGYTF.

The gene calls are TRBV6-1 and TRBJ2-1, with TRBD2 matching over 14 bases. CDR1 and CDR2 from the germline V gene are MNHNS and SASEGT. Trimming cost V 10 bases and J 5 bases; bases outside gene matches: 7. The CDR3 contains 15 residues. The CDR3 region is CATSGLAGANNEQFF. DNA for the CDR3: TGTGCCACCTCGGGACTAGCGGGGGCCAACAATGAGCAGTTCTTC.

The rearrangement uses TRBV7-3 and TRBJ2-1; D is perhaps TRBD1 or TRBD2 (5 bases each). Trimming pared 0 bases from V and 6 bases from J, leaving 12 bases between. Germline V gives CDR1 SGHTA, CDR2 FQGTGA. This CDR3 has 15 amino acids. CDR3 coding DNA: TGTGCCAGCAGCTTAACGAGGGGCACAATCAATGAGCAGTTCTTC. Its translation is CASSLTRGTINEQFF.

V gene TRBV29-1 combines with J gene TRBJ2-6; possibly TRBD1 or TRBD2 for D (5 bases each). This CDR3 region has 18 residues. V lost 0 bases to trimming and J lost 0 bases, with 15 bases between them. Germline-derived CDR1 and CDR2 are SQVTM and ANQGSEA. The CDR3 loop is CSVEERRWGSSGANVLTF. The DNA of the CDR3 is TGCAGCGTTGAAGAACGGCGTTGGGGGAGCTCTGGGGCCAACGTCCTGACTTTC.

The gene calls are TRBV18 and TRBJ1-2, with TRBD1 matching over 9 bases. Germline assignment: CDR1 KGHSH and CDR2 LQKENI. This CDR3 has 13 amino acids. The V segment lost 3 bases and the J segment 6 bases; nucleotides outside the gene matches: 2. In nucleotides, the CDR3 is TGTGCCAGCTCACCGGACAGGGGCCATGGCTACACCTTC. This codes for CASSPDRGHGYTF.

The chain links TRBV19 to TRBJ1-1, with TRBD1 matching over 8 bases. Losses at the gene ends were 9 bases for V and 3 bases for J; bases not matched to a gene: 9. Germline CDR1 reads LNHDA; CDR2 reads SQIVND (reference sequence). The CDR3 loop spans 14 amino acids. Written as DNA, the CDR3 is TGTGCCAGCCTCATGTCAGGGGGCTACACTGAAGCTTTCTTT. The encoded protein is CASLMSGGYTEAFF.

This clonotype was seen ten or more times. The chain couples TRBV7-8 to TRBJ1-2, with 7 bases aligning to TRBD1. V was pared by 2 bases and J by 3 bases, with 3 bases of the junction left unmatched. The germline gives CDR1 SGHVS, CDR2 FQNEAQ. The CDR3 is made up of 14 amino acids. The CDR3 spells CASSLSRGDYGYTF. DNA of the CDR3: TGTGCCAGCAGCTTAAGCAGGGGGGACTATGGCTACACCTTC.

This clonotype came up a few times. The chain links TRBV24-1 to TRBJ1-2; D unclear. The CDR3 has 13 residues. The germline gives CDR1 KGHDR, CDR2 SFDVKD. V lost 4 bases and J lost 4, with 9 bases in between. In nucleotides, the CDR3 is TGTGCCACCAGTGACGGTGCTTTCTATGGCTACACCTTC. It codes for CATSDGAFYGYTF.